This entry describes one T cell receptor beta chain. This entry is derived from a study of T cell changes during pregnancy in multiple sclerosis. The germline gives CDR1 SGHKS, CDR2 YYEKEE (reference sequence). With 4 bases clipped from V and 0 bases from J, the junction kept 4 bases outside the gene matches. This CDR3 spans 16 amino acids. Assay: immunoSEQ multiplex PCR; the TCRdb copy retains only in-frame clones and omits some. The sample includes some 28,000 clones, over 80% of them seen just once. The chain carries TRBV5-5 and TRBJ2-2, with TRBD2 identical over 9 bases. This specimen was CD8+ T cells from peripheral blood mononuclear cells, taken before pregnancy. The clonotype was recovered from a female donor with multiple sclerosis, enrolled in a pregnancy study. In DNA, the CDR3 is TGTGCCAGCAGCGGGGCGGGAGGGCCGAACACCGGGGAGCTGTTTTTT. Its protein is CASSGAGGPNTGELFF.